This TCR beta chain was sequenced for a study of spatial heterogeneity in lung cancer. Study in general: Detection of beta-chain sequences consistently exceeded that of alpha-chain sequences.

Germline CDR1 is MNHEY and CDR2 is SVGAGI. The CDR3 spans 14 residues. V shed 6 bases, J shed 7 bases, and the junction held 7 bases outside the gene matches. TCRdb recomputed calls from the 5' RACE reads with MiXCR, one row per CDR3 protein. This table has tens of thousands of distinct CDR3 sequences, 7.4% appearing once. Time point in this sample: blood at routine non-recurrence follow-up after resection. Unsorted whole RNA from tumor, nontumor lung or frozen PBMC underwent sequencing. The sequencing here drew on PBMCs, taken at follow-up. The clonotype comes from a female donor with early-stage non-small cell lung cancer. The chain couples TRBV6-5 to TRBJ2-1; 9 bases line up with TRBD1. The CDR3 nucleotides are TGTGCCAGCAGAACGGGACAGGGCCGAAATGAGCAGTTCTTC. This gives the protein CASRTGQGRNEQFF.